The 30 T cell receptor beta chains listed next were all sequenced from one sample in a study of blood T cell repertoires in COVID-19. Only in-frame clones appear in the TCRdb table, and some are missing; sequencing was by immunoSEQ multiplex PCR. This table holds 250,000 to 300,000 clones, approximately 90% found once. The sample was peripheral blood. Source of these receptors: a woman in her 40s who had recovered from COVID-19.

The CDR3 nucleotides are TGTGCCAGCAGCGTAGGGGACTACCAATACGAGCAGTACTTC. Its protein product is CASSVGDYQYEQYF. The rearrangement joins TRBV9 to TRBJ2-7, with 7 bases fitting TRBD2. This CDR3 region has 14 residues. After removal of 0 bases from V and 4 bases from J, the junction contained 4 bases not matched to a gene. Germline-derived CDR1 and CDR2 are SGDLS and YYNGEE.

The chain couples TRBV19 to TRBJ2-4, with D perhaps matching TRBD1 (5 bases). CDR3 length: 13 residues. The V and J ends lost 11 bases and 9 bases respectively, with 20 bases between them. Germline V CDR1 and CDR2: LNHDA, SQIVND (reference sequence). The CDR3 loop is CASQGPGKGIQYF. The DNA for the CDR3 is TGTGCCTCCCAGGGTCCCGGTAAGGGCATTCAGTACTTC.

The CDR3 spells CSVGDRHYGYTF. The CDR3 DNA follows: TGCAGCGTTGGCGACAGGCACTATGGCTACACCTTC. This sequence joins TRBV29-1 and TRBJ1-2, with D possibly TRBD1 on 6 matching bases. With 4 bases removed from V and 3 bases from J, the gap between germline ends came to 9 bases. CDR3 length: 12 residues. Per germline, CDR1 SQVTM and CDR2 ANQGSEA.

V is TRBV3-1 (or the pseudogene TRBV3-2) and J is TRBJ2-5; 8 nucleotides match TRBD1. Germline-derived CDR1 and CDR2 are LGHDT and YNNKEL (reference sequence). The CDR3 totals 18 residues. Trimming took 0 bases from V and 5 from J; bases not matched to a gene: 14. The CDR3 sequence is CASSQDPAGPGGRETQYF. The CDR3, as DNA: TGTGCCAGCAGCCAAGACCCGGCGGGGCCAGGGGGCAGGGAGACCCAGTACTTC.

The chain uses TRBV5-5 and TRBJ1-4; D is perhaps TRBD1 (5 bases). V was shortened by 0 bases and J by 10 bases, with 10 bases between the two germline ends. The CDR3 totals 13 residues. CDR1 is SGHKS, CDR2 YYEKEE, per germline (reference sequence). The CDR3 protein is CASSLAGSGKLFF. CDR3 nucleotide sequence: TGTGCCAGCAGCTTGGCAGGGTCCGGAAAACTGTTTTTT.

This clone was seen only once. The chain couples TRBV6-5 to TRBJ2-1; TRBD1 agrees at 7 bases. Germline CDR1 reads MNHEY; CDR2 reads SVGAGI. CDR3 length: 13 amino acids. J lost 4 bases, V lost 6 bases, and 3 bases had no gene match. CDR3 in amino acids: CASRRGQYNEQFF. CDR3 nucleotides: TGTGCCAGCAGGAGGGGACAGTACAATGAGCAGTTCTTC.

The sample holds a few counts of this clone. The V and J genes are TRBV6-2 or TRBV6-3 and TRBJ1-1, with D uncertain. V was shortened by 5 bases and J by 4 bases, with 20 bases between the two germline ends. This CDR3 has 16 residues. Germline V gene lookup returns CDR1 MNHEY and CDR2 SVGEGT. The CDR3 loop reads CASSHRSRILGTEAFF. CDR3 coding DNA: TGTGCCAGCAGTCACCGTAGCCGCATCCTGGGCACTGAAGCTTTCTTT.

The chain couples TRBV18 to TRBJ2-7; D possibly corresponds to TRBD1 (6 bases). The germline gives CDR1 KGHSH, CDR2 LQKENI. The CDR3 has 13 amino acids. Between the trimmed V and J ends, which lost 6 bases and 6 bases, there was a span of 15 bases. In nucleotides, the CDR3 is TGTGCCAGCTCCCTCGGACAGTCGGCCGAGCAGTACTTC. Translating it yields CASSLGQSAEQYF.

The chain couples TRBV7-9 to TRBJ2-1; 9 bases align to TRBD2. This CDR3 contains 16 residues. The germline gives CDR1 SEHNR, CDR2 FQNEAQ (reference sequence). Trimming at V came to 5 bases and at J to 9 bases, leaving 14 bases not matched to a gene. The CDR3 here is CASSGGGASGIREQFF. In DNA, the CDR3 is TGTGCCAGCAGCGGGGGAGGTGCTAGCGGGATACGTGAGCAGTTCTTC.

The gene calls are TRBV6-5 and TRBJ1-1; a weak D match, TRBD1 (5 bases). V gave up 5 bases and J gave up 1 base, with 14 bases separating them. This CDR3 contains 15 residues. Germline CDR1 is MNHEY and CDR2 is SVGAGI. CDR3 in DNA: TGTGCCAGCAGTCAGGATTGGGGCACGAACACTGAAGCTTTCTTT. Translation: CASSQDWGTNTEAFF.

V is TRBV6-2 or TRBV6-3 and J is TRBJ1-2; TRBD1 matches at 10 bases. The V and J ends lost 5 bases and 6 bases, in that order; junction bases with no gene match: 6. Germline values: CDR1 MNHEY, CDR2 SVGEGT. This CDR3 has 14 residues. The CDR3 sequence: CASSPMGQGNGYTF. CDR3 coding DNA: TGTGCCAGCAGTCCGATGGGACAGGGGAATGGCTACACCTTC.

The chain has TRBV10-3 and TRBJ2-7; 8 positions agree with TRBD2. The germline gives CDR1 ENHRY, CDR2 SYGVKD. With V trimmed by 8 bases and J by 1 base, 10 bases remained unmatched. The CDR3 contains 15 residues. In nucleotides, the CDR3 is TGTGCCATCGGGGGGGGACTAGAAGTTTCCTACGAGCAGTACTTC. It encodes CAIGGGLEVSYEQYF.

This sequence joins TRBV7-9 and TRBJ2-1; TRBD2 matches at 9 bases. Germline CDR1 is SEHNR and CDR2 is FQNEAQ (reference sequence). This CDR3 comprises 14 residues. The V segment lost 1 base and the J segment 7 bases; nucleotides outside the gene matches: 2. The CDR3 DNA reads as TGTGCCAGCAGCTTAGGCCTAGCGGGAAATGAGCAGTTCTTC. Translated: CASSLGLAGNEQFF.

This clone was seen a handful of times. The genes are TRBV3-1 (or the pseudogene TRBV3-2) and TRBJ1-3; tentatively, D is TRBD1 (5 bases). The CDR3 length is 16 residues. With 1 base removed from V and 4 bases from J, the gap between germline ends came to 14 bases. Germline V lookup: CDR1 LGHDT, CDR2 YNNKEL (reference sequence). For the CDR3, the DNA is TGTGCCAGCAGCCAAGGGGGCCTTTACGGGGGAAACACCATATATTTT. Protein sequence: CASSQGGLYGGNTIYF.

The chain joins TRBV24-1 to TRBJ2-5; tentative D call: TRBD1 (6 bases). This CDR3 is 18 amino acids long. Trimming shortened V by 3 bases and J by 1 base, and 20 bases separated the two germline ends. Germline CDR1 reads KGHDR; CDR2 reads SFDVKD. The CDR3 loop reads CATSDQTHTGTTQETQYF. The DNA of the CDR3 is TGTGCCACCAGTGATCAAACCCACACCGGGACAACCCAAGAGACCCAGTACTTC.

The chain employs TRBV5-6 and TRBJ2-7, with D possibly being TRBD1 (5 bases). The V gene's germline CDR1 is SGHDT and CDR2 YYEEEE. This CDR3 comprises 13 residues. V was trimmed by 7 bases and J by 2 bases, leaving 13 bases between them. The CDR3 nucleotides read TGTGCCAGCCAGAGGCAGGGCACCTACGAGCAGTACGTC. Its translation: CASQRQGTYEQYV.

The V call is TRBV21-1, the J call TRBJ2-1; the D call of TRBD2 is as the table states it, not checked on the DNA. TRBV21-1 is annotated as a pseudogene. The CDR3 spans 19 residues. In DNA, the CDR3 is TGTGCCAGCAGCACCGGGACTAGCGGGAGCGTGGTCGTCGGGAATGAGCAGTTCTTC. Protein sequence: CASSTGTSGSVVVGNEQFF.

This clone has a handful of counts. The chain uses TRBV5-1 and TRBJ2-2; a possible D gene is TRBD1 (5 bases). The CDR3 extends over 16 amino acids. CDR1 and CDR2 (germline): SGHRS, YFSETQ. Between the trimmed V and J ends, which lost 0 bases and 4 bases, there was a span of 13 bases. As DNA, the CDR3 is TGCGCCAGCAGCTTGGGGCCAGGGTTCAGCACCGGGGAGCTGTTTTTT. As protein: CASSLGPGFSTGELFF.

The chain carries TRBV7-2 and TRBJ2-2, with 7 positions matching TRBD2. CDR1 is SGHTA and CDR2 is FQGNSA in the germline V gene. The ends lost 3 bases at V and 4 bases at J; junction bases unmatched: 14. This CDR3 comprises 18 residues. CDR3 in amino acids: CASSLGLTFLQLTGELFF. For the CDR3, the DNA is TGTGCCAGCAGCTTGGGACTAACCTTCTTACAGCTCACCGGGGAGCTGTTTTTT. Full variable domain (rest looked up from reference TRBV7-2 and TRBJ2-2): GAGVSQSPSNKVTEKGKDVELRCDPISGHTALYWYRQSLGQGLEFLIYFQGNSAPDKSGLPSDRFSAERTGGSVSTLTIQRTQQEDSAVYLCASSLGLTFLQLTGELFFGEGSRLTVL.

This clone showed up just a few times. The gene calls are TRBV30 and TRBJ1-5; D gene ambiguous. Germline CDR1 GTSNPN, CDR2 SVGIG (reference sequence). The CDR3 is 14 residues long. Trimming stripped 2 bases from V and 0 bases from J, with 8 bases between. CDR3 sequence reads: CAWSRRNSNQPQHF. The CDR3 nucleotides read TGTGCCTGGAGTCGGAGGAATAGCAATCAGCCCCAGCATTTT.

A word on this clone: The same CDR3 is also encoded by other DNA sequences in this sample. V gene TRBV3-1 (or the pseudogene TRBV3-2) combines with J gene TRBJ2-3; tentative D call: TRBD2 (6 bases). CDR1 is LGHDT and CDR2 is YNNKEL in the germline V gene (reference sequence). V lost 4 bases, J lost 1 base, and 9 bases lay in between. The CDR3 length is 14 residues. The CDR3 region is CASSPGLRTDTQYF. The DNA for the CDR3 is TGTGCCAGCAGCCCGGGACTCCGCACAGATACGCAGTATTTT.

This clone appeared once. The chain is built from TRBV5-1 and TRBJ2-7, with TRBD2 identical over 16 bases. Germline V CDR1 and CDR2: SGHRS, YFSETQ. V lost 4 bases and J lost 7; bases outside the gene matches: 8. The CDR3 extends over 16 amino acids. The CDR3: CASSLGLAGGLREQYF. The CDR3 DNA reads TGCGCCAGCAGCCTGGGACTAGCGGGAGGGTTGCGGGAGCAGTACTTC.

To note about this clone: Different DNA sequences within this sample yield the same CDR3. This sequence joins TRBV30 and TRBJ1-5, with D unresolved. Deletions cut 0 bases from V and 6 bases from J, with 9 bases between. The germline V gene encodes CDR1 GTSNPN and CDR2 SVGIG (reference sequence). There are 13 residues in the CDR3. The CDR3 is CAWSVSAGQPQHF. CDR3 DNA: TGTGCCTGGAGTGTATCGGCGGGTCAGCCCCAGCATTTT. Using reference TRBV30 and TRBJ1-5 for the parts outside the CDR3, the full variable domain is SQTIHQWPATLVQPVGSPLSLECTVEGTSNPNLYWYRQAAGRGLQLLFYSVGIGQISSEVPQNLSASRPQDRQFILSSKKLLLSDSGFYLCAWSVSAGQPQHFGDGTRLSIL.

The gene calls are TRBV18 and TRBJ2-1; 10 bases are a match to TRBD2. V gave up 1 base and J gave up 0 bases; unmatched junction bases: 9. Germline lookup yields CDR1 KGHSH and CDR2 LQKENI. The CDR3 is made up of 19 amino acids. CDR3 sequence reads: CASSPRASGSRSSYNEQFF. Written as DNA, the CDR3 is TGTGCCAGCTCACCACGGGCTAGCGGGAGTCGGAGCTCCTACAATGAGCAGTTCTTC.

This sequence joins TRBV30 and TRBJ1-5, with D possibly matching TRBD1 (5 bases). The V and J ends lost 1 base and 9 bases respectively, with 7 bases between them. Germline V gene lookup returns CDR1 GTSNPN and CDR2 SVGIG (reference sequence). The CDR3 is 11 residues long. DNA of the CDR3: TGTGCCTGGAGTGGGGGGGGGCCCCAGCATTTT. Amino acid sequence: CAWSGGGPQHF. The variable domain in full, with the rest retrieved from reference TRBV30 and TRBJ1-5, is SQTIHQWPATLVQPVGSPLSLECTVEGTSNPNLYWYRQAAGRGLQLLFYSVGIGQISSEVPQNLSASRPQDRQFILSSKKLLLSDSGFYLCAWSGGGPQHFGDGTRLSIL.

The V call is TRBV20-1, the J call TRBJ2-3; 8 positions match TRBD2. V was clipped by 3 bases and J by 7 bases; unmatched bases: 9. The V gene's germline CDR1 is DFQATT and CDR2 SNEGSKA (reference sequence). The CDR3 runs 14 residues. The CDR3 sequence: CSASRSGSPYTQYF. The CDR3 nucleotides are TGCAGTGCTAGTCGGAGCGGGAGCCCCTATACGCAGTATTTT.

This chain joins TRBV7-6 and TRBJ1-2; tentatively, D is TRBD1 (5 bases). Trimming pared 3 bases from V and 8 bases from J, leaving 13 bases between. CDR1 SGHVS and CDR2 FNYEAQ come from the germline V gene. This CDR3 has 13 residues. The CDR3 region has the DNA TGTGCCAGCAGCTTGAGGGCGGGGGGAGGCTACACCTTC. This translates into CASSLRAGGGYTF.

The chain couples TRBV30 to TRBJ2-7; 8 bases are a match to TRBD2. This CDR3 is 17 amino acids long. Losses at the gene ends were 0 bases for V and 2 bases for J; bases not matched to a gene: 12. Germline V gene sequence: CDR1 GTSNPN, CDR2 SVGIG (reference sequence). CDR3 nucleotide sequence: TGTGCCTGGAGTGTACCGGATGCCGGGAGGGTTCCCTACGAGCAGTACTTC. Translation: CAWSVPDAGRVPYEQYF. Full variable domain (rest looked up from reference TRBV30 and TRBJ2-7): SQTIHQWPATLVQPVGSPLSLECTVEGTSNPNLYWYRQAAGRGLQLLFYSVGIGQISSEVPQNLSASRPQDRQFILSSKKLLLSDSGFYLCAWSVPDAGRVPYEQYFGPGTRLTVT.

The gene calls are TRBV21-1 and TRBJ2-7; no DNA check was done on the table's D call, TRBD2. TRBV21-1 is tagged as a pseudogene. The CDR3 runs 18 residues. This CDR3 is CASSKGLAGGVGSYEQYV. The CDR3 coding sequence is TGTGCCAGCAGCAAAGGACTAGCGGGAGGGGTCGGCTCCTACGAGCAGTACGTC.

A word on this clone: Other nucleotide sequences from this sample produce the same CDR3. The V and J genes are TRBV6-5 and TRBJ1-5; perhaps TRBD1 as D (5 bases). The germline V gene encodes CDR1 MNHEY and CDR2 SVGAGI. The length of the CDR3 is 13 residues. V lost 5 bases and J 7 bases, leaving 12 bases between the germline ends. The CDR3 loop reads CASSPRGGQPQHF. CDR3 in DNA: TGTGCCAGCAGTCCCCGGGGGGGGCAGCCCCAGCATTTT.